What follows is one T cell receptor (delta chain) and its context. Its antigen is not known. The sorted cells were CD3+ Vdelta1+ Vdelta2- thymocytes from alphabeta-depleted thymus. The CDR3 contains 15 residues. Trimming took 3 bases from V and 2 from J, leaving 13 bases between them. Germline-derived CDR1 and CDR2 are TSWWSYY and QGS. The source of the sample is a study of Vδ1+ human thymocytes. Whole-study results and caveats: Thymic TRG and TRD repertoires appeared highly polyclonal, with Gaussian CDR3 length distributions. TRG sequences recurred across donors, whereas TRD sequences stayed essentially private. About 20% of thymic delta-chain sequences were Vdelta2, with few Vdelta3, unlike blood Vdelta1+ controls.

Sequences come from RNA converted to cDNA by reverse transcription. The CDR3 regions were amplified by multiplex PCR from V-gene primers to a constant-region primer. TCRdb applied CATT to the multiplex PCR reads for clone calling. Of roughly 76,000 delta-chain clones listed, 30% to 40% are singletons. This sequence joins TRDV1 and TRDJ1, with D unclear. The sample was Vdelta1+ gamma-delta thymocytes from the thymus. Subset specified: FACS-sorted CD3+ TCRalphabeta- TCRVdelta1+ TCRVdelta2- thymocytes. This clonotype was sampled from a boy under two years old who had congenital heart surgery. In DNA, the CDR3 is TGTGCTCTTGGGGAGGGACTCGGTGGGACCGATAAACTCATCTTT. This sequence encodes CALGEGLGGTDKLIF.